These 30 T cell receptor beta chains came from one sample sequenced in a study of blood T cell repertoires in COVID-19. The assay was immunoSEQ multiplex PCR, and TCRdb's table has in-frame clones only and misses some. The sample records 250,000 or so clones, approximately 80% being singletons. The sample comprised peripheral blood. These receptors all come from a woman in her sixties with active or convalescent COVID-19.

This chain links TRBV28 with TRBJ1-2, with D tentatively TRBD1 (5 bases). Trimming stripped 5 bases from V and 3 bases from J, with 13 bases between. The length of the CDR3 is 14 residues. The germline CDR1 and CDR2 sequences are MDHEN and SYDVKM. CDR3 region: CASSPGAGYYGYTF. As DNA, the CDR3 is TGTGCCAGCAGTCCCGGGGCGGGATACTATGGCTACACCTTC.

V usage is TRBV9 and J usage is TRBJ2-1; 13 bases fit TRBD2. V was clipped by 2 bases and J by 5 bases; unmatched bases: 1. The CDR3 runs to 15 residues. The germline V gene encodes CDR1 SGDLS and CDR2 YYNGEE. The CDR3 loop is CASSVGTSGNNEQFF. The CDR3 DNA reads as TGTGCCAGCAGCGTTGGGACTAGCGGGAACAATGAGCAGTTCTTC. Drawing the rest from reference TRBV9 and TRBJ2-1, the complete variable domain is DSGVTQTPKHLITATGQRVTLRCSPRSGDLSVYWYQQSLDQGLQFLIQYYNGEERAKGNILERFSAQQFPDLHSELNLSSLELGDSALYFCASSVGTSGNNEQFFGPGTRLTVL.

The V gene is TRBV27, the J gene TRBJ1-1, with D possibly being TRBD1 (5 bases). This CDR3 spans 15 amino acids. Trimming cost V 8 bases and J 4 bases, with 20 bases left between them. Germline-derived CDR1 and CDR2 are MNHEY and SMNVEV (reference sequence). The CDR3 DNA reads as TGTGCCAGCGGCAAAGGGCCCGGGGGAAGCACTGAAGCTTTCTTT. Translated: CASGKGPGGSTEAFF.

The chain is built from TRBV11-3 and TRBJ2-5; 10 bases line up with TRBD2. CDR3 length: 20 residues. Unmatched junction bases numbered 14, after V lost 0 bases and J lost 1 base. CDR1 SGHNT and CDR2 YENEEA come from the germline V gene. This CDR3 reads CASSLDLRLAGVNVQETQYF. In DNA, the CDR3 is TGTGCCAGCAGCTTAGATTTAAGGCTAGCGGGAGTTAACGTCCAAGAGACCCAGTACTTC.

CDR3 DNA: TGTGCCAGCAGCCAGTCTCCAGGGGGCGGTGAGCAGTTCTTC. It specifies CASSQSPGGGEQFF. The chain recombines TRBV3-1 (or the pseudogene TRBV3-2) with TRBJ2-1; 8 bases map to TRBD1. Trimming took 3 bases from V and 9 from J; bases not matched to a gene: 7. The CDR3 length is 14 residues. Germline CDR1 and CDR2: LGHDT and YNNKEL (reference sequence).

V and J are TRBV28 and TRBJ1-1; D gene ambiguous. Germline-derived CDR1 and CDR2 are MDHEN and SYDVKM. The V end was cut by 2 bases, the J end by 0 bases, with 4 bases between. This CDR3 comprises 13 residues. As DNA, the CDR3 is TGTGCCAGCAGTTTACAGGTGAACACTGAAGCTTTCTTT. Translated, it gives CASSLQVNTEAFF. Supplemented by reference TRBV28 and TRBJ1-1, the full variable domain reads DVKVTQSSRYLVKRTGEKVFLECVQDMDHENMFWYRQDPGLGLRLIYFSYDVKMKEKGDIPEGYSVSREKKERFSLILESASTNQTSMYLCASSLQVNTEAFFGQGTRLTVV.

The genes are TRBV7-9 and TRBJ2-4, with 7 positions matching TRBD1. Trimming took 7 bases from V and 6 from J; bases not matched to a gene: 12. From germline, CDR1 is SEHNR and CDR2 FQNEAQ (reference sequence). CDR3 size: 15 residues. This CDR3 reads CASTPPRQGANIQYF. CDR3 sequence (DNA): TGTGCCAGCACCCCCCCTCGACAGGGAGCAAACATTCAGTACTTC.

The V call is TRBV19, the J call TRBJ1-1; a weak D match, TRBD1 (6 bases). Germline V gene sequence: CDR1 LNHDA, CDR2 SQIVND (reference sequence). Trimming took off 3 bases at V and 1 base at J, with 15 bases between the two ends. The CDR3 spans 16 residues. The CDR3 DNA reads as TGTGCCAGTAGTATTCCCCTAACAGGGCCGAACACTGAAGCTTTCTTT. This codes for CASSIPLTGPNTEAFF.

This sequence joins TRBV29-1 and TRBJ2-3; D gene uncertain. Trimming removed 1 base from V and 0 bases from J, with 8 bases in between. There are 14 residues in the CDR3. CDR1 and CDR2 (germline): SQVTM, ANQGSEA. CDR3 residues: CSVEGAVSTDTQYF. CDR3 coding DNA: TGCAGCGTTGAAGGGGCAGTGAGCACAGATACGCAGTATTTT.

The chain is built from TRBV11-3 and TRBJ2-7; 9 nucleotides match TRBD1. Trimming took 5 bases from V and 6 from J; bases not matched to a gene: 11. The length of the CDR3 is 15 residues. CDR1 and CDR2 from the germline V gene are SGHNT and YENEEA. CDR3 in DNA: TGTGCCAGCAGCAACCGGCGGGGACAGGGAAGCGAGCAGTACTTC. Translated, it gives CASSNRRGQGSEQYF. Full variable domain (rest looked up from reference TRBV11-3 and TRBJ2-7): EAGVVQSPRYKIIEKKQPVAFWCNPISGHNTLYWYLQNLGQGPELLIRYENEEAVDDSQLPKDRFSAERLKGVDSTLKIQPAELGDSAVYLCASSNRRGQGSEQYFGPGTRLTVT.

This clone has only a few counts. The V gene is TRBV6-5, the J gene TRBJ1-1; no definite D call. This CDR3 is built from 14 residues. The V end was cut by 4 bases, the J end by 3 bases, with 12 bases between. The germline CDR1 and CDR2 sequences are MNHEY and SVGAGI. CDR3 sequence reads: CASSFARRDTEAFF. The CDR3 DNA sequence: TGTGCCAGCAGTTTCGCCCGGCGGGACACTGAAGCTTTCTTT.

CDR3 in amino acids: CASSLGTPEQFF. The DNA of the CDR3 is TGTGCCAGCAGCTTAGGGACACCCGAGCAGTTCTTC. The chain carries TRBV13 and TRBJ2-1, with D unclear. The CDR3 runs 12 residues. From germline, CDR1 is PRHDT and CDR2 FYEKMQ (reference sequence). The ends were cut back, 0 bases at V and 10 bases at J, with 7 bases in the middle.

The chain carries TRBV6-1 and TRBJ1-1; TRBD1 is a possible D gene (6 bases). The CDR3 runs to 17 residues. V was shortened by 1 base and J by 1 base, with 16 bases between the two germline ends. CDR1 is MNHNS, CDR2 SASEGT, per germline. This CDR3 reads CASSEEVWGLGNTEAFF. The CDR3, as DNA: TGTGCCAGCAGTGAAGAGGTCTGGGGGCTGGGGAACACTGAAGCTTTCTTT.

The gene calls are TRBV5-1 and TRBJ2-5; D ambiguous. Germline CDR1 SGHRS, CDR2 YFSETQ. The CDR3 runs 12 residues. V lost 2 bases to trimming and J lost 2 bases, with 4 bases between them. CDR3 DNA sequence: TGCGCCAGCAGCTTACAACAAGAGACCCAGTACTTC. Residues: CASSLQQETQYF.

This clone occurred a few times. This sequence joins TRBV19 and TRBJ2-1, with 9 nucleotides matching TRBD2. This CDR3 region has 15 residues. Germline V gene sequence: CDR1 LNHDA, CDR2 SQIVND (reference sequence). V was clipped by 7 bases and J by 5 bases; unmatched bases: 9. CDR3 bases: TGTGCCAGTACCATGACTAGCGGCGCCAACAATGAGCAGTTCTTC. Protein sequence: CASTMTSGANNEQFF.

This clone is large. The V call is TRBV5-3, the J call TRBJ2-7; TRBD1 matches 7 bases. TRBV5-3 is reported as an ORF; its role is uncertain. After removal of 0 bases from V and 3 bases from J, the junction contained 3 bases not matched to a gene. The CDR3 loop spans 14 amino acids. CDR3 nucleotide sequence: TGTGCCAGAAGCTTGGCCCCAGGGGGCTACGAGCAGTACGTC. It encodes CARSLAPGGYEQYV.

The chain recombines TRBV7-2 with TRBJ2-7; 11 positions match TRBD2. The V segment lost 5 bases and the J segment 7 bases; nucleotides outside the gene matches: 16. The CDR3 consists of 17 residues. CDR1 and CDR2 from the germline V gene are SGHTA and FQGNSA. This chain's CDR3 is CASSPKYGTSGLTEQYF. As DNA, the CDR3 is TGTGCCAGCAGCCCTAAGTATGGGACTAGCGGTCTTACGGAGCAGTACTTC. Based on the CDR3 plus reference TRBV7-2 and TRBJ2-7, the full variable domain is GAGVSQSPSNKVTEKGKDVELRCDPISGHTALYWYRQSLGQGLEFLIYFQGNSAPDKSGLPSDRFSAERTGGSVSTLTIQRTQQEDSAVYLCASSPKYGTSGLTEQYFGPGTRLTVT.

The chain carries TRBV5-1 and TRBJ1-1; D not resolved. This CDR3 has 15 residues. Trimming left V 4 bases short and J 3 bases short, with 16 bases between. Germline values: CDR1 SGHRS, CDR2 YFSETQ. The DNA for the CDR3 is TGCGCCAGCAGCATAAACACAAACACGCACACTGAAGCTTTCTTT. Its protein is CASSINTNTHTEAFF.

V gene TRBV19 combines with J gene TRBJ1-1, with unresolved D. V shed 5 bases and J shed 2 bases, with 9 bases lying between them. The germline V gene encodes CDR1 LNHDA and CDR2 SQIVND (reference sequence). This CDR3 has 13 residues. CDR3 in DNA: TGTGCCAGTAGTCCTCAGACAAACACTGAAGCTTTCTTT. This translates into CASSPQTNTEAFF.

The V gene is TRBV9, the J gene TRBJ1-1, with D possibly matching TRBD1 (6 bases). Germline V CDR1 and CDR2: SGDLS, YYNGEE. This CDR3 has 17 amino acids. V shed 0 bases and J shed 4 bases, with 19 bases lying between them. As DNA, the CDR3 is TGTGCCAGCAGCGTAGTTGATGGGGGACACGGTGGCACTGAAGCTTTCTTT. This codes for CASSVVDGGHGGTEAFF.

V is TRBV11-2 and J is TRBJ2-3, with 7 bases identical to TRBD2. The CDR3 spans 15 residues. After removal of 5 bases from V and 5 bases from J, the junction contained 10 bases not matched to a gene. Germline V gene data show CDR1 as SGHAT and CDR2 as FQNNGV. The CDR3 DNA sequence: TGTGCCAGCAGCCCCGAGGGGCGGGAGATAGATACGCAGTATTTT. This encodes CASSPEGREIDTQYF.

The table lists this clone with a few counts. This chain uses TRBV7-3 with TRBJ2-7; D might be TRBD1 (7 bases). CDR1 is SGHTA and CDR2 is FQGTGA in the germline V gene. This CDR3 is built from 15 residues. Trimming shortened V by 1 base and J by 2 bases, and 12 bases separated the two germline ends. The CDR3, as DNA: TGTGCCAGCAGCTTAATGGGCGGGACAGCCTACGAGCAGTACTTC. It yields the protein CASSLMGGTAYEQYF.

The rearrangement links TRBV7-9 to TRBJ2-1, with TRBD1 matching over 8 bases. J gave up 6 bases and V 3 bases, and 7 bases lay outside the gene matches. Germline CDR1 and CDR2: SEHNR and FQNEAQ (reference sequence). The CDR3 consists of 15 residues. The chain's CDR3 is CASSLATGVVNEQFF. The CDR3 bases are TGTGCCAGCAGCTTGGCGACAGGGGTGGTCAATGAGCAGTTCTTC.

The chain couples TRBV19 to TRBJ1-5, with D hard to call. Per the germline V gene, CDR1 is LNHDA and CDR2 is SQIVND (reference sequence). V was shortened by 5 bases and J by 4 bases, with 9 bases between the two germline ends. There are 13 residues in the CDR3. The CDR3 spells CASSAAVNQPQHF. CDR3 coding DNA: TGTGCCAGTAGTGCGGCAGTTAATCAGCCCCAGCATTTT.

About this clone: Mismatch with germline at one junction end may stem from a read error. This chain connects TRBV2 to TRBJ2-1; 13 nucleotides match TRBD2. Germline loops: CDR1 SNHLY, CDR2 FYNNEI. This CDR3 contains 16 residues. CDR3 coding DNA: TGTGCCAGCAGGGTGTTGTTGGGACTAGCGGGGTTGGAGCAGCTCTTC. This codes for CASRVLLGLAGLEQLF. The whole variable domain, remainder taken from reference TRBV2 and TRBJ2-1, is EPEVTQTPSHQVTQMGQEVILRCVPISNHLYFYWYRQILGQKVEFLVSFYNNEISEKSEIFDDQFSVERPDGSNFTLKIRSTKLEDSAMYFCASRVLLGLAGLEQLFGPGTRLTVL.

CDR3 nucleotide sequence: TGTGCCAGCAGTGAAGCGAGCGACAGGGGTGAAACGCAGTATTTT. This gives the protein CASSEASDRGETQYF. The J gene is TRBJ2-3, the V gene TRBV2; TRBD1 matches at 8 bases. J gave up 9 bases and V 0 bases, and 8 bases lay outside the gene matches. This CDR3 is built from 15 residues. Germline V gene lookup returns CDR1 SNHLY and CDR2 FYNNEI.

This rearrangement joins TRBV14 to TRBJ2-7; tentatively, D is TRBD1 (7 bases). V was cut by 3 bases and J by 0 bases, with 18 bases left in between. The CDR3 loop spans 17 amino acids. Per the germline V gene, CDR1 is SGHDN and CDR2 is FVKESK. CDR3 region: CASSHEEGQPASYEQYV. CDR3 DNA: TGTGCCAGCAGCCATGAGGAGGGACAGCCTGCCTCCTACGAGCAGTACGTC.

The chain is built from TRBV18 and TRBJ2-2; perhaps TRBD2 as D (6 bases). The CDR3 covers 16 residues. V lost 0 bases to trimming and J lost 5 bases, with 13 bases between them. Germline loops: CDR1 KGHSH, CDR2 LQKENI. CDR3 DNA: TGTGCCAGCTCACCACCCGCCCAGGGAGGTACCGGGGAGCTGTTTTTT. This gives the protein CASSPPAQGGTGELFF.

Worth noting for this clone: At one of its ends the junction is not consistent with the germline gene, which may arise from a read error. The rearrangement joins TRBV30 to TRBJ1-2; TRBD1 matches 8 bases. Germline V gene lookup returns CDR1 GTSNPN and CDR2 SVGIG (reference sequence). The CDR3 sequence is 17 residues long. The CDR3 loop reads CAWSGRDRREQWVISSF. CDR3 coding DNA: TGTGCCTGGAGTGGCCGGGACAGGAGGGAACAGTGGGTTATTAGCTCCTTC.

The V gene is TRBV15, the J gene TRBJ2-1; D is ambiguous. The CDR3 extends over 15 amino acids. CDR1 LNHNV and CDR2 YYDKDF come from the germline V gene (reference sequence). The ends were cut back, 1 base at V and 2 bases at J, with 9 bases in the middle. The DNA of the CDR3 is TGTGCCACCAGCAGAGCCCGCGGCCCCTACAATGAGCAGTTCTTC. Translated, it gives CATSRARGPYNEQFF.